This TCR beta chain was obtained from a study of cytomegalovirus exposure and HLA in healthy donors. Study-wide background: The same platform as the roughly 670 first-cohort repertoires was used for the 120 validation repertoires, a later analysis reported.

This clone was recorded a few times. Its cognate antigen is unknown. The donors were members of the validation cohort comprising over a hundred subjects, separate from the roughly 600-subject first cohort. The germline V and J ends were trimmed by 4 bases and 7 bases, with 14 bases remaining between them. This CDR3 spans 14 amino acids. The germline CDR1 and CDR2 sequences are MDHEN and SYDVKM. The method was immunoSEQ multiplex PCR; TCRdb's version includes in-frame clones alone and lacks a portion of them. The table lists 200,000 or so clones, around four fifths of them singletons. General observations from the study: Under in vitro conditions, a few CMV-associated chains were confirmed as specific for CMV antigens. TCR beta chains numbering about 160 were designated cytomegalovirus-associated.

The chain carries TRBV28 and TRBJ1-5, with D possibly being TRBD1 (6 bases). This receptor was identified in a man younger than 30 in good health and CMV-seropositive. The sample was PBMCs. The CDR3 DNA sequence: TGTGCCAGCAGTTCCTCAGGGGATGAACAGCCCCAGCATTTT. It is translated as CASSSSGDEQPQHF.